These T cell receptor beta chains were read from a single sample in a study of blood T cell repertoires in COVID-19. The protocol was immunoSEQ multiplex PCR, while the TCRdb copy is restricted to in-frame clones and leaves out a portion. This repertoire shows more than 200,000 clones, about 83% found once; its top ten account for 2% to 3%. Sequenced input: peripheral blood. These receptors all come from a woman in her thirties or forties with active or convalescent COVID-19. CDR3s include the opening cysteine and the closing phenylalanine or tryptophan. D genes are given only for firm matches.

NA	TRBV19	CASSMMAGMSNQPQHF
NA	TRBV27	CASSLGRGRNNEQFF
TRBD1	TRBV28	CASSGTGTGSYNEQFF
TRBD1	TRBV10-2	CASSDRDRSYEQYF
TRBD2	TRBV11-3	CASRHRLAGANTGELFF
NA	TRBV30	CAWDQVSSYEQYF
TRBD1	TRBV24-1	CATSDPGQGAFGGYTF
NA	TRBV28	CASSAPQWRFSNQPQHF
TRBD1	TRBV11-2	CASSRLQGSGTEAFF
TRBD2	TRBV6-5	CASTRTRLSRDTQYF
NA	TRBV7-8	CASSLVYKNTEAFF
NA	TRBV12-3/TRBV12-4	CASSLANEAFF
NA	TRBV19	CAIQGLMDGYTF
TRBD2	TRBV11-3	CASSLRPASGGSVDTQYF
NA	TRBV19	CASSAQIGQLFFTNEKLFF
NA	TRBV7-9	CASSPGRKYGYTF
TRBD1	TRBV7-9	CASSPWDREKDYEQYF
TRBD1	TRBV11-2	CASSLERGQGAHNEQFF
NA	TRBV6-5	CASSYAGGTEAFF
TRBD2	TRBV7-6	CASSLASGGRWETQYF
NA	TRBV27	CASSLSVVSGNTIYF
NA	TRBV9	CASSVGARSYNEKLFF
NA	TRBV21-1	CASSKAGRTKYNEQFF
NA	TRBV19	CASSIRGIGAKNIQYF
TRBD2	TRBV30	CAWSVRGRGAYNEQFF
TRBD1	TRBV4-1	CASSQGDRYYGYTF
TRBD1	TRBV30	CAWNRGGNTEAFF
NA	TRBV9	CASSNRVGLDEQFF
TRBD1	TRBV2	CASSEALPRQGWFYEQYF
TRBD1	TRBV6-5	CVSGTGNEKLFF
NA	TRBV30	CAWSEAGLANEQFF
NA	TRBV7-2	CASSLGGRGRRGYTF
TRBD1	TRBV5-4	CASSLGARDRDVGYTF
NA	TRBV29-1	CSVDEGENTEAFF
NA	TRBV6-1	CASSEVTVNTEAFF
NA	TRBV5-4	CASSLGQDEKLFF
TRBD1	TRBV27	CASSHLDREGAHEKLFF
TRBD1	TRBV9	CASSATPGQGTDTQYF
TRBD1	TRBV6-5	CASSYGQGSQKLFF
NA	TRBV7-3	CASSPLPSSPSNEQFF
NA	TRBV19	CASSMGRNTEAFF
NA	TRBV6-1	CASSENTGQDKPQHF
NA	TRBV30	CAWTLGGKVPGAFF
TRBD1	TRBV6-5	CASSYYRGGPEAFF
NA	TRBV4-1	CASSQQRGDRITEAFF